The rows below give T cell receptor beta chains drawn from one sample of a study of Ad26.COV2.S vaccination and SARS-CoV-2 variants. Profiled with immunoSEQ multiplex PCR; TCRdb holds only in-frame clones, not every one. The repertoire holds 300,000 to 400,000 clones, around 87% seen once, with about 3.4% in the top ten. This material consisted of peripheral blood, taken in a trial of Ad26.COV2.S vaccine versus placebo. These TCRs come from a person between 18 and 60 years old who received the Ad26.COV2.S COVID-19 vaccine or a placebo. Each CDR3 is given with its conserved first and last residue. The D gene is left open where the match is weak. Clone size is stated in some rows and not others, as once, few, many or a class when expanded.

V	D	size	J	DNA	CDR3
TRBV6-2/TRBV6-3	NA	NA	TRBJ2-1	TGTGCCAGCAGTTACTCGAGGGGGGGCGGCTTAAAAAATGAGCAGTTCTTC	CASSYSRGGGLKNEQFF
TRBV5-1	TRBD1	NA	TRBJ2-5	TGCGCCAGCAGCTGGGTGACAGGGAATCTTCAAGAGACCCAGTACTTC	CASSWVTGNLQETQYF
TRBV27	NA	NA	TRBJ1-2	TGTGCCAGCAGGCCAAAGGGGGTCCTAGTAGTCTATGGCTACACCTTC	CASRPKGVLVVYGYTF
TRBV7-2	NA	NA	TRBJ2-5	TGTGCCAGCAGAGGGAGGTCGGGAGAGACCCAGTACTTC	CASRGRSGETQYF
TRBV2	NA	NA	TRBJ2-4	TGTGCCAGCAGTTCCTTAGACAGGCACGAACGTCTAGCCAAAAACATTCAGTACTTC	CASSSLDRHERLAKNIQYF
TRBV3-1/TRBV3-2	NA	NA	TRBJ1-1	TGTGCCAGCAGATCTTACGGGAACACTGAAGCTTTCTTT	CASRSYGNTEAFF
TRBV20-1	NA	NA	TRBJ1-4	TGCAGTGCTAGTCTCCCCCGGGGGGGTCTTGTTAATGAAAAACTGTTTTTT	CSASLPRGGLVNEKLFF
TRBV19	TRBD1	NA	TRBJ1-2	TGTGCCAGTAGTTTCAGACCCGGGACAGGGGACCGCTATGGCTACACCTTC	CASSFRPGTGDRYGYTF
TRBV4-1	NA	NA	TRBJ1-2	TGCGCCAGCAGCCAAGCCCTCTCAGGTATCTATGGCTACACCTTC	CASSQALSGIYGYTF
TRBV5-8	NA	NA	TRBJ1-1	TGTGCCAGCACCGACAGCCGGAACACTGAAGCTTTCTTT	CASTDSRNTEAFF
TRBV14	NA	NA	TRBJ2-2	TGTGCCAGCAGCCAAAGTTGGGCTAGGGACACCGGGGAGCTGTTTTTT	CASSQSWARDTGELFF
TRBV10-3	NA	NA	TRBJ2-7	TGTGCCATCAGCCGGGACCTGTCCTACGAGCAGTACTTC	CAISRDLSYEQYF
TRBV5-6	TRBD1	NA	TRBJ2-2	TGTGCCAGCAGCTTGTGGACAGGGGTGATCGGGGAGCTGTTTTTT	CASSLWTGVIGELFF
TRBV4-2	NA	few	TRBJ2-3	TGTGCCAGCAGCCCGCGGACTCTAGGGAACACAGATACGCAGTATTTT	CASSPRTLGNTDTQYF
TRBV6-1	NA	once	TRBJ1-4	TGTGCCAGCAGTGTAAGGCGGGGGGGCGTTAATGAAAAACTGTTTTTT	CASSVRRGGVNEKLFF
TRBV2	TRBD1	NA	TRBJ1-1	TGTGCCAGCCCGGGACAGGGACTTGAAGCTTTCTTT	CASPGQGLEAFF
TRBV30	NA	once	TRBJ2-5	TGTGCCTGGAGCCGTAGCGTTGTGGAGCCTGGCGAGACCCAGTACTTC	CAWSRSVVEPGETQYF
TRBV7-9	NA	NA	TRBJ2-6	TGTGCCAGCAGCCCGCAGGGATCTGGGGCCAACGTCCTGACTTTC	CASSPQGSGANVLTF
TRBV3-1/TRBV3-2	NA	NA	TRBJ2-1	TGTGCCAGCAGCCGCTACAATGAGCAGTTCTTC	CASSRYNEQFF
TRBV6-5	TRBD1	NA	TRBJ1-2	TGTGCCAGCGGGACAGGGGAATATGGCTACACCTTC	CASGTGEYGYTF
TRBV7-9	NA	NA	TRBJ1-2	TGTGCCAGCAGCTTAGGCCGCGGGAACTGGGGCTATGGCTACACCTTC	CASSLGRGNWGYGYTF
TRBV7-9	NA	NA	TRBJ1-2	TGTGCCAGCAGCTTAGGAGGAATTTTGGGCTACACCTTC	CASSLGGILGYTF
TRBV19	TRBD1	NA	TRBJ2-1	TGTGCCAGTAGTTTAGACAGGGGCTTCGGTGAGCAGTTCTTC	CASSLDRGFGEQFF
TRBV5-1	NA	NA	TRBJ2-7	TGCGCCAGCAGGCGGGATACAGGGGCCCCCTACGAGCAGTACTTC	CASRRDTGAPYEQYF
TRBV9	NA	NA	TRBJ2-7	TGTGCCAGCAGCGTAGACCAGGGTACGTACGAGCAGTACTTC	CASSVDQGTYEQYF
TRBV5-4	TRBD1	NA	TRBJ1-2	TGTGCCAGCAGCGGGGACAGATCTAACTATGGCTACACCTTC	CASSGDRSNYGYTF